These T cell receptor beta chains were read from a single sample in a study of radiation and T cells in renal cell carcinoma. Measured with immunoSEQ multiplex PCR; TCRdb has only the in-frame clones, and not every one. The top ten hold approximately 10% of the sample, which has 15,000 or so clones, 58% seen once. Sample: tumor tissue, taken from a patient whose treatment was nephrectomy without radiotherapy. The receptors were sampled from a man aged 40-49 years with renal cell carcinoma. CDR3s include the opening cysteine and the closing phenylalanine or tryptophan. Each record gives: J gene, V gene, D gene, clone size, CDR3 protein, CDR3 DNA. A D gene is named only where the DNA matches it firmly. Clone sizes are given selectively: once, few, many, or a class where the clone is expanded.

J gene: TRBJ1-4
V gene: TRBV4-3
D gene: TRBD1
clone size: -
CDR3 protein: CASSQGPGQGTTNEKLFF
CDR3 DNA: TGCGCCAGCAGCCAGGGTCCGGGACAGGGTACGACTAATGAAAAACTGTTTTTT

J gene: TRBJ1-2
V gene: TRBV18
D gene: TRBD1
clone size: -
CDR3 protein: CASSPPGTGAYGYTF
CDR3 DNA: TGTGCCAGCTCACCACCGGGGACAGGAGCCTATGGCTACACCTTC

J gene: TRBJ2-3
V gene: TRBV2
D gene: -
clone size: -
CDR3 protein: CASSGDGVTDTQYF
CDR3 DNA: TGTGCCAGCAGTGGGGACGGGGTCACAGATACGCAGTATTTT

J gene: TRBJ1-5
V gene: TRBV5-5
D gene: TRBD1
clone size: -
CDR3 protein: CASRPGTGGIQPQHF
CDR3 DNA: TGTGCCAGCAGACCCGGGACAGGGGGTATTCAGCCCCAGCATTTT

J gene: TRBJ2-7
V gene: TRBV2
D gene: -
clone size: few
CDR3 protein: CASSIHEQYF
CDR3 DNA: TGTGCCAGCAGTATTCACGAGCAGTACTTC

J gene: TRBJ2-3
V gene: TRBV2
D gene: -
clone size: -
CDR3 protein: CASRLGGMGTQYF
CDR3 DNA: TGTGCCAGCAGATTAGGCGGGATGGGTACGCAGTATTTT

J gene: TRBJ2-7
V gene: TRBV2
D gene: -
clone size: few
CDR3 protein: CASSVRREQYF
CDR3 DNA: TGTGCCAGCAGCGTTCGGAGGGAGCAGTACTTC

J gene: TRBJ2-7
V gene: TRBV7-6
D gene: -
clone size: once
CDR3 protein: CASSLEVWDEQYF
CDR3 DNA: TGTGCCAGCAGCTTAGAAGTCTGGGACGAGCAGTACTTC

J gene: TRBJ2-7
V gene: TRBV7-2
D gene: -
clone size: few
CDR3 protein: CASRPGFSKPEQYF
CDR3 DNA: TGTGCCAGCAGACCCGGTTTTTCGAAGCCTGAGCAGTACTTC

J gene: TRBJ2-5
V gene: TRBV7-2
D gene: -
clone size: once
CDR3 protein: CASSSRQTAGETQYF
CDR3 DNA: TGTGCCAGCAGCTCCCGACAGACAGCGGGAGAGACCCAGTACTTC

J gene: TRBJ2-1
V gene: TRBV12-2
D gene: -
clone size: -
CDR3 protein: CASRLAYREENEQFF
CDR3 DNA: TGTGCAAGTCGCTTAGCGTACAGGGAAGAAAATGAGCAGTTCTTC

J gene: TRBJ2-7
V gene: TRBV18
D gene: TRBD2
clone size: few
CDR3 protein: CASSLSGGSYEQYF
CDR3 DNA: TGTGCCAGCTCCCTGAGCGGGGGATCCTACGAGCAGTACTTC

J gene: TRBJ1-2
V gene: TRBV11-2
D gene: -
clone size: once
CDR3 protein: CASSPGRASFNYGYTF
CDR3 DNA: TGTGCCAGCAGCCCTGGCAGGGCAAGTTTTAACTATGGCTACACCTTC

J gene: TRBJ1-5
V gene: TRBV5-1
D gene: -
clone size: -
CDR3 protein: CASSEGTFNSNQPQHF
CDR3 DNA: TGCGCCAGCAGCGAAGGGACATTCAATAGCAATCAGCCCCAGCATTTT

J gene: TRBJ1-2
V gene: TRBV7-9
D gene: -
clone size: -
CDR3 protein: CASSFDRINYGYTF
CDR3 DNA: TGTGCCAGCAGCTTCGACAGAATTAACTATGGCTACACCTTC

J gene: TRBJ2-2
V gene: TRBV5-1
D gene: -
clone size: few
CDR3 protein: CASSFQVNTGELFF
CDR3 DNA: TGCGCCAGCAGCTTTCAGGTGAACACCGGGGAGCTGTTTTTT

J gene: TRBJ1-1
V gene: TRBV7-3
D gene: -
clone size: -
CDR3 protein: CASSTNPGNTEAFF
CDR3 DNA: TGTGCCAGCAGCACAAATCCAGGGAACACTGAAGCTTTCTTT

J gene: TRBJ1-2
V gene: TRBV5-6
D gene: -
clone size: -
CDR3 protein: CASSSWGYYGYTF
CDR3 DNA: TGTGCCAGCAGCTCATGGGGGTACTATGGCTACACCTTC

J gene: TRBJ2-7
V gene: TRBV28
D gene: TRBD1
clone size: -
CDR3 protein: CASSSDRDEQYF
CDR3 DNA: TGTGCCAGCAGCTCCGACAGGGACGAGCAGTACTTC

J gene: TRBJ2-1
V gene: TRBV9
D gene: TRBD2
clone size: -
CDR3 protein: CASSATSGGVDEQFF
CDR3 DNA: TGTGCCAGCAGCGCGACTAGCGGGGGGGTCGATGAGCAGTTCTTC

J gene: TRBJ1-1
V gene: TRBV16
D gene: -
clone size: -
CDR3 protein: CASSFTTNTEAFF
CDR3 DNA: TGTGCCAGCAGCTTTACCACGAACACTGAAGCTTTCTTT

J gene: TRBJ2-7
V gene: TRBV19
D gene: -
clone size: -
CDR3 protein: CASSKQGSYEQYF
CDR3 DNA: TGTGCCAGTAGTAAGCAGGGCTCCTACGAGCAGTACTTC

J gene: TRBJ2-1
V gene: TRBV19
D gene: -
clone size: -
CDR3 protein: CASRGRGNEQFF
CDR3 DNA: TGTGCCAGTAGGGGTCGCGGGAATGAGCAGTTCTTC

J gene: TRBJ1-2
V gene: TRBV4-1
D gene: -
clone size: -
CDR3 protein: CASSQADSSLVYGYTF
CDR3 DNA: TGCGCCAGCAGCCAGGCGGACAGTTCCCTAGTCTATGGCTACACCTTC